This T cell receptor (beta chain) was sequenced in a study of CD39 and CD103 CD8 tumor-infiltrating T cells. General study findings and limits: DP CD8 TILs seemed more oligoclonal than DN, SP and blood memory CD8.

No therapy was ongoing when samples were collected. Germline V CDR1 and CDR2: SEHNR, FQNEAQ (reference sequence). V shed 5 bases and J shed 5 bases, with 14 bases lying between them. The CDR3 runs 14 residues. Method: immunoSEQ multiplex PCR; TCRdb's copy keeps in-frame clones and lacks some. The table records about 200 clones, roughly half of them present only once. Concerning this clone: Antigen unknown.

The TCR originated in a human donor with head and neck squamous cell carcinoma. The chain carries TRBV7-9 and TRBJ2-3; a weak D match, TRBD1 (6 bases). The sequenced sample was CD39+ CD103+ CD8+ T cells sorted from the tumor. Described subset: CD103+CD39+ double-positive CD45RA- CD8 T cells. In DNA form, the CDR3 reads TGTGCCAGCAGCCCGAAATCACAGGGAGATACGCAGTATTTT. Its translation: CASSPKSQGDTQYF.